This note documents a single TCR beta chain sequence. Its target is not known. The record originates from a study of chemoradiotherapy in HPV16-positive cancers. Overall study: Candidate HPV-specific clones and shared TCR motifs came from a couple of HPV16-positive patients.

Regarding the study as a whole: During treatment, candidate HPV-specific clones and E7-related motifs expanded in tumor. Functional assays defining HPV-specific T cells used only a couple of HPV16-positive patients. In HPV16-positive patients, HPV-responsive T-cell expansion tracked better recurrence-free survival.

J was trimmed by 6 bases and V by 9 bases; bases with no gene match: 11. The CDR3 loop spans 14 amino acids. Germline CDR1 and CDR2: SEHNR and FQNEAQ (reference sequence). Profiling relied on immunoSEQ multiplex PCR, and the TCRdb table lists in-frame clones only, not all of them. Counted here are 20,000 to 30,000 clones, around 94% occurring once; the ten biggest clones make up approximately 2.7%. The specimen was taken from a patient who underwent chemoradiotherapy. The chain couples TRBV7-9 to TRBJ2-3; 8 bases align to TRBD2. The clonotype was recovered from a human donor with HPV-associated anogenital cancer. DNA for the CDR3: TGTGCCAGTCAGTATCAGCGGGAGCCTGATACGCAGTATTTT. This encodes CASQYQREPDTQYF.